Listed here are 25 T cell receptor beta chains from one sample, sequenced in a study of blood T cell repertoires in COVID-19 (dated by TCRdb to the early 2020s). The library was produced with the immunoSEQ multiplex PCR assay. Held by TCRdb, this immuneACCESS table contains in-frame sequences only and omits some clones. Under half of the omission traces to an unresolved V gene where checked; the cause of the rest is unknown. For this sample there are 40,000 to 50,000 clones; around 81% appear just once. In total, the top ten clones hold approximately 42% of the sample. The sequencing sample was made of peripheral blood. These receptor sequences come from a man aged 40-50 years with active or convalescent COVID-19.

The genes are TRBV6-1 and TRBJ1-2, with TRBD1 matching over 7 bases. After removal of 4 bases from V and 3 bases from J, the junction contained 11 bases not matched to a gene. Germline CDR1 reads MNHNS; CDR2 reads SASEGT. CDR3 length: 16 amino acids. The CDR3 here is CASSATVEGADYGYTF. The CDR3, as DNA: TGTGCCAGCAGTGCAACCGTTGAGGGGGCGGACTATGGCTACACCTTC.

This sequence joins TRBV6-2 or TRBV6-3 and TRBJ1-2; D is perhaps TRBD1 (6 bases). CDR3 length equals 14 residues. From germline, CDR1 is MNHEY and CDR2 SVGEGT. V was shortened by 1 base and J by 4 bases, with 10 bases between the two germline ends. CDR3 nucleotide sequence: TGTGCCAGCAGTTACTTCCAGGGGAGCTATGGCTACACCTTC. This gives the protein CASSYFQGSYGYTF.

The chain has TRBV18 and TRBJ2-2, with TRBD2 identical over 7 bases. Per the germline V gene, CDR1 is KGHSH and CDR2 is LQKENI. V was pared by 0 bases and J by 6 bases, with 1 base of the junction left unmatched. CDR3 length: 14 amino acids. The CDR3 DNA follows: TGTGCCAGCTCACCACCGACTAGCTCCGGGGAGCTGTTTTTT. Protein product: CASSPPTSSGELFF. The whole variable domain, remainder taken from reference TRBV18 and TRBJ2-2, is NAGVMQNPRHLVRRRGQEARLRCSPMKGHSHVYWYRQLPEEGLKFMVYLQKENIIDESGMPKERFSAEFPKEGPSILRIQQVVRGDSAAYFCASSPPTSSGELFFGEGSRLTVL.

The chain is built from TRBV7-9 and TRBJ2-1, with 13 bases that match TRBD2. V lost 3 bases, J lost 5 bases, and 4 bases stayed unmatched. Germline assignment: CDR1 SEHNR and CDR2 FQNEAQ (reference sequence). The CDR3 is made up of 16 amino acids. The CDR3 sequence: CASSFGTSGINNEQFF. Written as DNA, the CDR3 is TGTGCCAGCAGCTTTGGGACTAGCGGGATAAACAATGAGCAGTTCTTC.

The chain links TRBV6-5 to TRBJ1-1; 7 bases line up with TRBD1. The CDR3 has 14 amino acids. CDR1 and CDR2 (germline): MNHEY, SVGAGI. V gave up 1 base and J gave up 11 bases; unmatched junction bases: 10. The CDR3 region has the DNA TGTGCCAGCAGTTACTGGGACAGCCCCCGAGGGGCTTTCTTT. It specifies CASSYWDSPRGAFF.

This chain links TRBV9 with TRBJ1-1, with D unresolved. Trimming shortened V by 4 bases and J by 3 bases, and 16 bases separated the two germline ends. Germline V lookup: CDR1 SGDLS, CDR2 YYNGEE. CDR3 length: 15 residues. The CDR3 is CASSPAPGSDTEAFF. DNA for the CDR3: TGTGCCAGCAGCCCCGCCCCGGGGAGCGACACTGAAGCTTTCTTT.

The chain employs TRBV7-9 and TRBJ2-4; tentative D call: TRBD1 (6 bases). This CDR3 spans 14 amino acids. Germline CDR1 is SEHNR and CDR2 is FQNEAQ (reference sequence). V was cut by 2 bases and J by 7 bases, with 12 bases left in between. The chain's CDR3 is CASSLQQGGNIQYF. CDR3 in DNA: TGTGCCAGCAGCTTACAACAGGGTGGGAACATTCAGTACTTC.

The V gene is TRBV6-4, the J gene TRBJ1-2; 10 positions match TRBD1. The V gene end was trimmed by 6 bases and the J gene end by 7 bases; junction bases not matched to a gene: 5. Germline lookup yields CDR1 MRHNA and CDR2 SNTAGT. CDR3 size: 13 residues. CDR3 sequence: CASSGTGVSGYTF. In DNA, the CDR3 is TGTGCCAGCAGCGGGACAGGGGTCTCTGGCTACACCTTC.

The chain employs TRBV6-5 and TRBJ2-1, with 7 bases identical to TRBD2. The CDR3 loop spans 14 amino acids. Germline CDR1 reads MNHEY; CDR2 reads SVGAGI. The ends lost 7 bases at V and 6 bases at J; junction bases unmatched: 9. The CDR3 DNA follows: TGTGCCAGCAAATCCCCGGGAGGAGTCAATGAGCAGTTCTTC. Protein product: CASKSPGGVNEQFF.

CDR3 sequence: CATSGRGRRDTQYF. The CDR3 DNA reads as TGTGCCACCAGCGGGCGCGGACGGAGGGATACGCAGTATTTT. The chain has TRBV24-1 and TRBJ2-3; a weak D match, TRBD2 (5 bases). This CDR3 has 14 amino acids. Germline V gives CDR1 KGHDR, CDR2 SFDVKD. Deletions cut 7 bases from V and 6 bases from J, with 16 bases between.

This clone has only one observation. V gene TRBV9 combines with J gene TRBJ1-3, with 9 bases aligning to TRBD1. The CDR3 covers 16 residues. CDR1 is SGDLS and CDR2 is YYNGEE in the germline V gene. V shed 2 bases and J 3 bases; nucleotides not matched to a gene: 6. CDR3: CASSVEQGALGNTIYF. CDR3 bases: TGTGCCAGCAGCGTTGAACAGGGGGCGCTTGGAAACACCATATATTTT.

This clone has only a few counts. The gene calls are TRBV5-1 and TRBJ2-1; D gene ambiguous. V was pared by 0 bases and J by 3 bases, with 7 bases between. CDR3 size: 14 residues. Germline loops: CDR1 SGHRS, CDR2 YFSETQ. CDR3 amino acids: CASSLAPDYNEQFF. The CDR3 DNA sequence: TGCGCCAGCAGCTTGGCCCCAGACTACAATGAGCAGTTCTTC.

This clone showed up just once. The chain couples TRBV5-1 to TRBJ2-7; TRBD1 matches 9 bases. CDR3 length: 14 amino acids. Looked up from germline, CDR1 is SGHRS and CDR2 is YFSETQ. With V trimmed by 2 bases and J by 4 bases, 4 bases remained unmatched. In nucleotides, the CDR3 is TGCGCCAGCAGCTTAACAGGGGGCCAATACGAGCAGTACTTC. It specifies CASSLTGGQYEQYF.

This clone was observed a few times. The V call is TRBV19, the J call TRBJ2-5; 11 positions agree with TRBD2. CDR1 is LNHDA, CDR2 SQIVND, per germline (reference sequence). This CDR3 is built from 15 residues. J was trimmed by 1 base and V by 6 bases; bases with no gene match: 4. Written as DNA, the CDR3 is TGTGCCAGTAGACCGGGACTAGCGGCCCAAGAGACCCAGTACTTC. It yields the protein CASRPGLAAQETQYF.

This clone was observed a few times. V usage is TRBV4-3 and J usage is TRBJ1-2, with a tentative D call TRBD1 (6 bases). Trimming stripped 4 bases from V and 2 bases from J, with 11 bases between. The CDR3 totals 14 residues. The V gene's germline CDR1 is LGHNA and CDR2 YSLEER. The chain's CDR3 is CASSPGVDNYGYTF. The CDR3, as DNA: TGCGCCAGCAGCCCAGGGGTGGACAACTATGGCTACACCTTC.

The chain carries TRBV7-2 and TRBJ2-1; a weak D match, TRBD2 (5 bases). The germline CDR1 and CDR2 sequences are SGHTA and FQGNSA. This CDR3 region has 14 residues. V lost 3 bases, J lost 8 bases, and 14 bases lay in between. The CDR3 spells CASSFRTVRDEQFF. The DNA of the CDR3 is TGTGCCAGCAGCTTTAGGACTGTTAGGGATGAGCAGTTCTTC.

This sequence joins TRBV30 and TRBJ1-2, with D uncertain. With 8 bases removed from V and 10 bases from J, the gap between germline ends came to 17 bases. Germline V CDR1 and CDR2: GTSNPN, SVGIG (reference sequence). The CDR3 is 11 amino acids. CDR3 nucleotide sequence: TGTGCCACATCCATGGAGGCAGCCTACACCTTC. Amino acids: CATSMEAAYTF.

This clone showed up just a few times. The chain is built from TRBV6-1 and TRBJ1-6; 7 nucleotides line up with TRBD1. The CDR3 has 15 residues. The trim removed 7 bases at V and 3 bases at J, leaving 6 bases unmatched. Germline V gene data show CDR1 as MNHNS and CDR2 as SASEGT. The chain's CDR3 is CASNRGQIYNSPLHF. CDR3 coding DNA: TGTGCCAGCAATAGGGGACAGATCTATAATTCACCCCTCCACTTT.

The V call is TRBV18, the J call TRBJ2-7; TRBD1 or TRBD2 may be the D gene (6 bases each). V dropped 4 bases and J dropped 6 bases, with 22 bases sitting between them. The CDR3 spans 16 residues. In germline, CDR1 is KGHSH, CDR2 LQKENI. CDR3 nucleotide sequence: TGTGCCAGCTCACGACCGGGGGACACCCGAGACAGCGAGCAGTACTTC. Protein product: CASSRPGDTRDSEQYF.

This chain links TRBV29-1 with TRBJ1-2, with a weak D call TRBD1 (6 bases). This CDR3 is built from 13 residues. The germline V gene encodes CDR1 SQVTM and CDR2 ANQGSEA. V was trimmed by 6 bases and J by 6 bases, leaving 17 bases between them. CDR3 bases: TGCAGCGTCGGGGAGAGTCAGGGGAATGGCTACACCTTC. Its protein product is CSVGESQGNGYTF.

V is TRBV6-5 and J is TRBJ1-6, with D possibly TRBD1 on 5 matching bases. The germline V gene has CDR1 MNHEY and CDR2 SVGAGI. CDR3 length equals 14 residues. V shed 10 bases and J shed 2 bases, with 12 bases lying between them. The CDR3: CATLRAAYNSPLHF. The CDR3 DNA follows: TGTGCCACCCTCAGGGCCGCCTATAATTCACCCCTCCACTTT.

The chain couples TRBV11-2 to TRBJ1-1, with 9 positions matching TRBD1. Looked up from germline, CDR1 is SGHAT and CDR2 is FQNNGV. V trimming: 4 bases; J trimming: 1 base; junction bases outside the gene matches: 4. There are 15 residues in the CDR3. The CDR3 sequence: CASSSTGGGNTEAFF. Here the CDR3 DNA reads TGTGCCAGCAGCTCCACAGGGGGCGGGAACACTGAAGCTTTCTTT.

This clone was counted a single time. The sample has other DNA sequences that encode this CDR3 too. The rearrangement uses TRBV5-4 and TRBJ1-4; TRBD1 agrees at 7 bases. Trimming at V came to 0 bases and at J to 7 bases, leaving 0 bases not matched to a gene. CDR1 and CDR2 (germline): SGHNT, YYREEE (reference sequence). The CDR3 contains 13 residues. The CDR3 loop is CASSLDRGEKLFF. CDR3 nucleotides: TGTGCCAGCAGCTTGGACAGGGGTGAAAAACTGTTTTTT.

This chain links TRBV28 with TRBJ2-7, with a weak D call TRBD1 (6 bases). This CDR3 comprises 16 residues. V lost 3 bases to trimming and J lost 3 bases, with 18 bases between them. The germline V gene encodes CDR1 MDHEN and CDR2 SYDVKM. The CDR3 DNA is TGTGCCAGCAGTTTCGGGTCCCGTGTACAGGGCTACGAGCAGTACTTC. This encodes CASSFGSRVQGYEQYF.

The genes are TRBV2 and TRBJ1-2; no clear D. Germline V CDR1 and CDR2: SNHLY, FYNNEI. Trimming shortened V by 8 bases and J by 7 bases, and 14 bases separated the two germline ends. This CDR3 is built from 12 residues. The CDR3 here is CASASSRLGYTF. DNA of the CDR3: TGTGCCAGCGCGTCGTCCCGTCTTGGCTACACCTTC.